These 28 T cell receptor beta chains came from one sample sequenced in a study of OX40 agonist ivuxolimab in advanced cancers. Measured with immunoSEQ multiplex PCR; TCRdb has only the in-frame clones, and not every one. In the table there are 75,000 to 95,000 clones, approximately 80% of which are singletons. Specimen: CD4+ or CD8+ T cells sorted from blood, collected in a trial of the OX40 agonist ivuxolimab. The receptors were gathered from an adult with an advanced solid tumor such as melanoma, head and neck, liver or kidney cancer.

J is TRBJ2-7 and V is TRBV25-1; D remains ambiguous. Trimming pared 3 bases from V and 0 bases from J, leaving 3 bases between. Germline values: CDR1 MGHDK, CDR2 SYGVNS. CDR3 length equals 12 residues. Here the CDR3 DNA reads TGTGCCAGCAGTGACCCCTCCTACGAGCAGTACTTC. Translated, it gives CASSDPSYEQYF.

The J gene is TRBJ1-6, the V gene TRBV28; no firm D call. V lost 1 base and J 5 bases, leaving 15 bases between the germline ends. Germline CDR1 and CDR2: MDHEN and SYDVKM. The CDR3 extends over 17 amino acids. The CDR3 DNA sequence: TGTGCCAGCAGTTTATTGGCTGGGGAGAGGGATAATTCACCCCTCCACTTT. It codes for CASSLLAGERDNSPLHF.

The chain is built from TRBV7-3 and TRBJ2-4, with TRBD2 matching 10 bases. With V trimmed by 6 bases and J by 1 base, 6 bases remained unmatched. The CDR3 has 16 residues. Germline V gene data show CDR1 as SGHTA and CDR2 as FQGTGA. The CDR3 DNA reads TGTGCCAGCAGTCAAGGACTAGCGGTTGCCAAAAACATTCAGTACTTC. Encoded protein: CASSQGLAVAKNIQYF.

The chain employs TRBV29-1 and TRBJ1-1; D gene uncertain. The CDR3 totals 12 residues. Germline V CDR1 and CDR2: SQVTM, ANQGSEA. V lost 3 bases, J lost 8 bases, and 13 bases lay in between. The chain's CDR3 is CSVDRNRVEAFF. CDR3 in DNA: TGCAGCGTTGATAGAAACCGGGTAGAAGCTTTCTTT. Based on the CDR3 plus reference TRBV29-1 and TRBJ1-1, the full variable domain is SAVISQKPSRDICQRGTSLTIQCQVDSQVTMMFWYRQQPGQSLTLIATANQGSEATYESGFVIDKFPISRPNLTFSTLTVSNMSPEDSSIYLCSVDRNRVEAFFGQGTRLTVV.

The chain joins TRBV29-1 to TRBJ1-1; possibly TRBD1 for D (5 bases). CDR1 is SQVTM and CDR2 is ANQGSEA in the germline V gene. V gave up 6 bases and J gave up 5 bases, with 13 bases separating them. CDR3 size: 12 residues. CDR3 bases: TGCAGCGTGCAGGGTTTTGGAACTGAAGCTTTCTTT. It is translated as CSVQGFGTEAFF.

The chain is built from TRBV7-9 and TRBJ1-4; possible D gene TRBD1, 5 bases. V lost 2 bases, J lost 4 bases, and 17 bases lay in between. The CDR3 is 17 amino acids. Germline lookup yields CDR1 SEHNR and CDR2 FQNEAQ (reference sequence). The CDR3 DNA sequence: TGTGCCAGCAGCTTACGAGCGAGGGGACCGTTTAATGAAAAACTGTTTTTT. It encodes CASSLRARGPFNEKLFF.

The CDR3 bases are TGTGCCAGCAACCGGGAAAGGGGCAGGGCCCTCCACTTT. Translation: CASNRERGRALHF. This chain connects TRBV6-6 to TRBJ1-6; D may be TRBD1 (5 bases). V was cut by 7 bases and J by 14 bases, with 18 bases left in between. The CDR3 length is 13 residues. Germline values: CDR1 MNHNY, CDR2 SVGAGI (reference sequence).

The chain joins TRBV18 to TRBJ2-3; no firm D call. Germline lookup yields CDR1 KGHSH and CDR2 LQKENI. Trimming left V 3 bases short and J 2 bases short, with 6 bases between. The CDR3 sequence is 13 residues long. The CDR3 DNA follows: TGTGCCAGCTCACCGCAACCCACAGATACGCAGTATTTT. This sequence encodes CASSPQPTDTQYF.

V usage is TRBV25-1 and J usage is TRBJ1-2; D gene unclear. CDR3 length: 13 amino acids. The V gene lost 6 bases and the J gene lost 8 bases, with 16 bases spanning the gap. The V gene's germline CDR1 is MGHDK and CDR2 SYGVNS. The CDR3 DNA reads TGTGCCAGCAGGGATTCTCCCTCCGGGGGCTACACCTTC. It yields the protein CASRDSPSGGYTF.

This rearrangement joins TRBV7-2 to TRBJ2-7, with TRBD2 matching 7 bases. V shed 2 bases and J 4 bases; nucleotides not matched to a gene: 14. From germline, CDR1 is SGHTA and CDR2 FQGNSA. CDR3 size: 17 residues. The CDR3 is CASSLHAGGGSSYEQYF. The CDR3 DNA reads TGTGCCAGCAGCTTACATGCTGGCGGGGGATCCTCATACGAGCAGTACTTC.

The rearrangement links TRBV29-1 to TRBJ2-2, with no clear D. V was trimmed by 3 bases and J by 5 bases, leaving 10 bases between them. The CDR3 is 13 amino acids. Germline assignment: CDR1 SQVTM and CDR2 ANQGSEA. The CDR3 DNA follows: TGCAGCGTTGATTATCTTGGGACCGGGGAGCTGTTTTTT. This translates into CSVDYLGTGELFF.

The CDR3 coding sequence is TGCGCCAGCAGCTTGGTGGGCGACCCGTCCTACAATGAGCAGTTCTTC. It encodes CASSLVGDPSYNEQFF. The chain recombines TRBV5-1 with TRBJ2-1, with unresolved D. CDR3 length equals 16 residues. V shed 0 bases and J shed 1 base, with 11 bases lying between them. Per the germline V gene, CDR1 is SGHRS and CDR2 is YFSETQ.

V and J are TRBV11-1 and TRBJ2-5, with 9 bases identical to TRBD1. Losses at the gene ends were 5 bases for V and 6 bases for J; bases not matched to a gene: 7. Looked up from germline, CDR1 is SGHAT and CDR2 is FQDESV (reference sequence). The CDR3 is 14 amino acids. The CDR3 nucleotides read TGTGCCAGCAGCGGGACAGGGCGTGTCAAGACCCAGTACTTC. It yields the protein CASSGTGRVKTQYF.

The CDR3 DNA follows: TGTGCCAGTAGTATAGATCTGATAGGGCTATACTCTGGGGCCAACGTCCTGACTTTC. Translation gives CASSIDLIGLYSGANVLTF. The chain recombines TRBV19 with TRBJ2-6, with no clear D. The CDR3 contains 19 residues. Trimming pared 0 bases from V and 0 bases from J, leaving 15 bases between. Per germline, CDR1 LNHDA and CDR2 SQIVND (reference sequence).

CDR3 coding DNA: TGTGCCATCAGTCCGACAGGGGTTCGCTATGGCTACACCTTC. Translation gives CAISPTGVRYGYTF. This chain links TRBV10-3 with TRBJ1-2; 8 bases match TRBD1. The V gene end was trimmed by 5 bases and the J gene end by 4 bases; junction bases not matched to a gene: 6. CDR1 is ENHRY and CDR2 is SYGVKD in the germline V gene. This CDR3 contains 14 residues.

V is TRBV19 and J is TRBJ1-1; the D gene is possibly TRBD1 (5 bases). Per germline, CDR1 LNHDA and CDR2 SQIVND (reference sequence). V was pared by 6 bases and J by 3 bases, with 11 bases between. There are 13 residues in the CDR3. The chain's CDR3 is CASRKRDYTEAFF. The DNA for the CDR3 is TGTGCCAGTAGGAAAAGGGACTACACTGAAGCTTTCTTT.

The V and J genes are TRBV5-1 and TRBJ2-7; the match to TRBD1 covers 9 bases. The ends lost 3 bases at V and 1 base at J; junction bases unmatched: 8. Germline lookup yields CDR1 SGHRS and CDR2 YFSETQ. This CDR3 comprises 16 residues. CDR3 residues: CASSWGQGTGSYEQYF. CDR3 bases: TGCGCCAGCAGCTGGGGACAGGGAACGGGATCCTACGAGCAGTACTTC.

The rearrangement joins TRBV11-1 to TRBJ2-1; TRBD2 agrees at 14 bases. The CDR3 covers 17 residues. CDR1 and CDR2 from the germline V gene are SGHAT and FQDESV (reference sequence). The ends lost 2 bases at V and 6 bases at J; junction bases unmatched: 6. For the CDR3, the DNA is TGTGCCAGCAGCTTACGAGGACTAGCGGGGGGATCCAATGAGCAGTTCTTC. Translating it yields CASSLRGLAGGSNEQFF.

V and J are TRBV5-1 and TRBJ1-2, with D possibly TRBD1 on 6 matching bases. The CDR3 runs to 13 residues. Germline assignment: CDR1 SGHRS and CDR2 YFSETQ. With 3 bases removed from V and 3 bases from J, the gap between germline ends came to 9 bases. The chain's CDR3 is CASSSRTDYGYTF. The DNA of the CDR3 is TGCGCCAGCAGCTCCCGGACAGACTATGGCTACACCTTC.

The rearrangement links TRBV7-9 to TRBJ2-1, with 7 bases aligning to TRBD1. CDR3 length: 12 residues. Germline V CDR1 and CDR2: SEHNR, FQNEAQ (reference sequence). Trimming removed 4 bases from V and 9 bases from J; junction bases left unmatched: 3. The CDR3 spells CASSSGGIEQFF. DNA of the CDR3: TGTGCCAGCAGCTCAGGGGGTATTGAGCAGTTCTTC.

V gene TRBV7-3 combines with J gene TRBJ2-3; possible D gene TRBD1, 7 bases. The CDR3 spans 15 residues. CDR1 is SGHTA and CDR2 is FQGTGA in the germline V gene. V was shortened by 6 bases and J by 1 base, with 14 bases between the two germline ends. CDR3 sequence: CASRAGQIGTDTQYF. The CDR3 DNA is TGTGCCAGCAGGGCGGGACAGATAGGCACAGATACGCAGTATTTT.

The J gene is TRBJ2-4, the V gene TRBV11-2, with TRBD1 matching 11 bases. The V gene's germline CDR1 is SGHAT and CDR2 FQNNGV. The V and J ends lost 0 bases and 3 bases, in that order; junction bases with no gene match: 13. The CDR3 totals 20 residues. The CDR3 region has the DNA TGTGCCAGCAGCTTAGATCCCCCATTTGGTGGGACAGGGGGCAAAAACATTCAGTACTTC. Residues: CASSLDPPFGGTGGKNIQYF.

This clone was found a few times. The chain carries TRBV28 and TRBJ1-2; 7 nucleotides line up with TRBD1. The V gene's germline CDR1 is MDHEN and CDR2 SYDVKM. This CDR3 is built from 14 residues. V was pared by 2 bases and J by 5 bases, with 5 bases of the junction left unmatched. CDR3 DNA sequence: TGTGCCAGCAGTTTACCTACAGGGGAGTATGGCTACACCTTC. Translated, it gives CASSLPTGEYGYTF.

Of note for this clone: Other DNA sequences within the sample encode an identical CDR3. This chain uses TRBV7-9 with TRBJ1-1, with D perhaps TRBD1 (5 bases). Trimming left V 0 bases short and J 5 bases short, with 7 bases between. The CDR3 extends over 13 amino acids. In germline, CDR1 is SEHNR, CDR2 FQNEAQ (reference sequence). The CDR3 is CASSLAQGTEAFF. In DNA, the CDR3 is TGTGCCAGCAGCTTAGCGCAGGGAACTGAAGCTTTCTTT.

V and J are TRBV19 and TRBJ1-5; TRBD1 matches at 8 bases. CDR3 size: 17 residues. The V gene's germline CDR1 is LNHDA and CDR2 SQIVND (reference sequence). V shed 3 bases, J shed 0 bases, and the junction held 7 bases outside the gene matches. For the CDR3, the DNA is TGTGCCAGTAGTATCGACAGGGGCTTGTATAGCAATCAGCCCCAGCATTTT. This translates into CASSIDRGLYSNQPQHF.

This clone was picked up a small number of times. The chain has TRBV7-9 and TRBJ1-1, with D tentatively TRBD1 (5 bases). Between the trimmed V and J ends, which lost 2 bases and 5 bases, there was a span of 12 bases. CDR3 length: 14 residues. Germline CDR1 is SEHNR and CDR2 is FQNEAQ (reference sequence). CDR3 amino acids: CASSLWGEGTEAFF. As DNA, the CDR3 is TGTGCCAGCAGCTTATGGGGAGAGGGGACTGAAGCTTTCTTT.

The J gene is TRBJ1-2, the V gene TRBV6-4, with 11 bases matching TRBD1. J gave up 5 bases and V 8 bases, and 10 bases lay outside the gene matches. Germline loops: CDR1 MRHNA, CDR2 SNTAGT. This CDR3 comprises 15 residues. In DNA, the CDR3 is TGTGCCAGCTCCCCGGCCGGGACAGGGGGGTATGGCTACACCTTC. Translated, it gives CASSPAGTGGYGYTF.

The chain employs TRBV19 and TRBJ1-3; tentative D call: TRBD1 (5 bases). V was pared by 5 bases and J by 5 bases, with 13 bases between. Germline V lookup: CDR1 LNHDA, CDR2 SQIVND (reference sequence). The CDR3 has 14 amino acids. In DNA form, the CDR3 reads TGTGCCAGTAGTCCAACAGGATCAAGAAACACCATATATTTT. It codes for CASSPTGSRNTIYF. Complete variable domain (other parts from reference TRBV19 and TRBJ1-3): DGGITQSPKYLFRKEGQNVTLSCEQNLNHDAMYWYRQDPGQGLRLIYYSQIVNDFQKGDIAEGYSVSREKKESFPLTVTSAQKNPTAFYLCASSPTGSRNTIYFGEGSWLTVV.